The 7 T cell receptor beta chains below come from one sample, sequenced in a study of blood T cell repertoires in COVID-19. The method was immunoSEQ multiplex PCR; TCRdb's version includes in-frame clones alone and lacks a portion of them. The sample lists about 110,000 clones; under 80% were seen once. Sequencing input: peripheral blood. The origin of the receptors is a man between 65 and 85 years old with active or convalescent COVID-19.

The chain links TRBV2 to TRBJ2-1; TRBD1 agrees at 8 bases. Germline V gene sequence: CDR1 SNHLY, CDR2 FYNNEI. Trimming took 6 bases from V and 2 from J; bases not matched to a gene: 3. This CDR3 is built from 14 residues. The CDR3 reads CASRDRGTYNEQFF. The CDR3 DNA sequence: TGTGCCAGCAGAGACAGGGGAACCTACAATGAGCAGTTCTTC.

This sequence joins TRBV24-1 and TRBJ2-5; D is unclear. V shed 0 bases and J shed 0 bases, with 19 bases lying between them. Germline V CDR1 and CDR2: KGHDR, SFDVKD. CDR3 length: 19 residues. The CDR3 nucleotides read TGTGCCACCAGTGATTTGCCATCTTTAGGAGATTCGTACCAAGAGACCCAGTACTTC. It is translated as CATSDLPSLGDSYQETQYF.

This sequence joins TRBV5-1 and TRBJ1-1; unclear D gene. From germline, CDR1 is SGHRS and CDR2 YFSETQ. The CDR3 runs 14 residues. The V end lost 0 bases, the J end lost 4 bases, and 10 bases lay between the germline ends. As DNA, the CDR3 is TGCGCCAGCAGCTTGGACGGGGAAAGCACTGAAGCTTTCTTT. Amino acid sequence: CASSLDGESTEAFF. Variable domain in full (rest from reference TRBV5-1 and TRBJ1-1): KAGVTQTPRYLIKTRGQQVTLSCSPISGHRSVSWYQQTPGQGLQFLFEYFSETQRNKGNFPGRFSGRQFSNSRSEMNVSTLELGDSALYLCASSLDGESTEAFFGQGTRLTVV.

V and J are TRBV6-5 and TRBJ2-2; TRBD2 is a possible D gene (5 bases). CDR3 size: 12 residues. V lost 6 bases and J 4 bases, leaving 6 bases between the germline ends. The germline V gene has CDR1 MNHEY and CDR2 SVGAGI. As DNA, the CDR3 is TGTGCCAGCAGGGGAGCCACCGGGGAGCTGTTTTTT. It codes for CASRGATGELFF.

The chain joins TRBV24-1 to TRBJ2-7; D call uncertain. Trimming cost V 4 bases and J 3 bases, with 9 bases left between them. The CDR3 runs 13 residues. The germline V gene encodes CDR1 KGHDR and CDR2 SFDVKD. DNA for the CDR3: TGTGCCACCAGTGAACCAGGATTCTACGAGCAGTACTTC. It codes for CATSEPGFYEQYF.

This chain uses TRBV19 with TRBJ2-4; 11 bases match TRBD2. The length of the CDR3 is 18 residues. Germline loops: CDR1 LNHDA, CDR2 SQIVND (reference sequence). J gave up 6 bases and V 0 bases, and 10 bases lay outside the gene matches. The CDR3 region is CASSIDRASGRSTNIQYF. CDR3 nucleotide sequence: TGTGCCAGTAGTATAGATCGGGCTAGCGGGAGGTCCACAAACATTCAGTACTTC. Complete variable domain (other parts from reference TRBV19 and TRBJ2-4): DGGITQSPKYLFRKEGQNVTLSCEQNLNHDAMYWYRQDPGQGLRLIYYSQIVNDFQKGDIAEGYSVSREKKESFPLTVTSAQKNPTAFYLCASSIDRASGRSTNIQYFGAGTRLSVL.

As for this clone: Other DNA sequences in this sample translate to the same CDR3. The J gene is TRBJ2-6, the V gene TRBV5-1; tentatively, D is TRBD1 (6 bases). V was pared by 0 bases and J by 2 bases, with 6 bases between. This CDR3 spans 15 amino acids. Germline V lookup: CDR1 SGHRS, CDR2 YFSETQ. The DNA of the CDR3 is TGCGCCAGCAGCTTGGAGGGGGCTGGGGCCAACGTCCTGACTTTC. Encoded protein: CASSLEGAGANVLTF. The complete variable domain, with remaining parts taken from reference TRBV5-1 and TRBJ2-6, reads KAGVTQTPRYLIKTRGQQVTLSCSPISGHRSVSWYQQTPGQGLQFLFEYFSETQRNKGNFPGRFSGRQFSNSRSEMNVSTLELGDSALYLCASSLEGAGANVLTFGAGSRLTVL.